This T cell receptor beta chain is from a study of regulatory T cells in long-lasting Graves disease. Germline V gives CDR1 KGHSH, CDR2 LQKENI. V was pared by 1 base and J by 0 bases, with 7 bases between. The CDR3 contains 15 residues. TCR beta libraries were built with iRepertoire HTBI primers and Arm-PCR of CDR3 regions. Under the authors' procedure: In the combined samples, under 80 TRBV and some 14 TRBJ segments were identified. TCRdb recomputed calls from the multiplex PCR reads with MiXCR, one row per CDR3 protein. For this entry, the V and J calls and clone size follow TCRdb and not the study's own pipeline. The sample consists of around 400,000 distinct CDR3 sequences, roughly 15% of them appearing once. This clonotype has more than one count but fewer than ten. Time point of the sample: newly diagnosed GD, antithyroid drugs for less than 3 months. Isolated PBMC RNA provided the starting material for the TCR library. Patients were from an endocrinology department in Xi'an, China.

The sequencing here drew on peripheral blood mononuclear cells (PBMCs), taken at new diagnosis, from a patient treated with antithyroid drugs. The receptor was isolated from a female donor with Graves disease. The chain recombines TRBV18 with TRBJ2-1; tentative D call: TRBD2 (5 bases). The CDR3 DNA reads TGTGCCAGCTCACCACTAGCGACCTCCTACAATGAGCAGTTCTTC. Protein product: CASSPLATSYNEQFF. The whole variable domain, remainder taken from reference TRBV18 and TRBJ2-1, is NAGVMQNPRHLVRRRGQEARLRCSPMKGHSHVYWYRQLPEEGLKFMVYLQKENIIDESGMPKERFSAEFPKEGPSILRIQQVVRGDSAAYFCASSPLATSYNEQFFGPGTRLTVL.